The 2 T cell receptor beta chains below all came from one sample that was sequenced in a study of CD8 T cells in Susac syndrome. RNA, at about 0.45 to 1 ug, was reverse transcribed with random hexamers. Using its own MiXCR run on the immunoSEQ multiplex PCR reads, TCRdb lists one record per CDR3 protein. The data hold about 180,000 distinct CDR3 sequences, with approximately 93% observed a single time. The sample taken for sequencing was CD4+ T cells from PBMCs. Every receptor here comes from a human donor with multiple sclerosis.

The chain links TRBV6-2 or TRBV6-3 to TRBJ1-5; 8 nucleotides agree with TRBD1. The J segment lost 5 bases and the V segment lost 6 bases, leaving 15 bases of the junction unmatched. CDR3 length: 17 amino acids. The germline gives CDR1 MNHEY, CDR2 SVGEGT. Here the CDR3 reads CASSPKGSAGGHQPQHF. The CDR3 DNA follows: TGTGCCAGCAGCCCAAAGGGGAGTGCAGGGGGCCATCAGCCCCAGCATTTT.

The J gene is TRBJ1-5, the V gene TRBV5-1; the match to TRBD1 covers 11 bases. After removal of 3 bases from V and 7 bases from J, the junction contained 3 bases not matched to a gene. From germline, CDR1 is SGHRS and CDR2 YFSETQ. This CDR3 comprises 14 residues. CDR3 coding DNA: TGCGCCAGCAGCTCGGGACAGGGGGTGCAGCCCCAGCATTTT. Amino acids: CASSSGQGVQPQHF.